The next 32 T cell receptor beta chains were all read from a single sample in a study of blood T cell repertoires in COVID-19. Assay used: immunoSEQ multiplex PCR; TCRdb lists only in-frame clones, some missing. This table holds 200,000 to 300,000 clones, roughly 80% found once. Sequenced sample: peripheral blood. The source of these receptors is a woman over 75 with acute or convalescent COVID-19.

V and J are TRBV5-4 and TRBJ1-2; maybe TRBD1 (6 bases). The CDR3 is 14 amino acids. Germline CDR1 reads SGHNT; CDR2 reads YYREEE (reference sequence). V lost 2 bases and J lost 3, with 11 bases in between. CDR3 loop: CASSLQGLDYGYTF. The CDR3 bases are TGTGCCAGCAGCTTACAGGGCCTCGACTATGGCTACACCTTC.

The chain joins TRBV12-3 or TRBV12-4 to TRBJ1-1; perhaps TRBD1 as D (5 bases). This CDR3 contains 12 residues. The V end was cut by 8 bases, the J end by 0 bases, with 7 bases between. The CDR3 sequence: CASDSMNTEAFF. The CDR3, as DNA: TGTGCCAGCGACAGCATGAACACTGAAGCTTTCTTT.

The CDR3 nucleotides are TGTGCCAGCAGCTTAAGGCCTGCCGGGGTCGAGAACACTGAAGCTTTCTTT. Protein: CASSLRPAGVENTEAFF. The chain is built from TRBV7-3 and TRBJ1-1; D unclear. The CDR3 totals 17 residues. Germline CDR1 reads SGHTA; CDR2 reads FQGTGA. V lost 1 base and J lost 1, with 16 bases in between.

The J gene is TRBJ2-3, the V gene TRBV3-1 (or the pseudogene TRBV3-2); 9 positions match TRBD2. V shed 1 base and J 4 bases; nucleotides not matched to a gene: 6. CDR1 and CDR2 (germline): LGHDT, YNNKEL (reference sequence). This CDR3 has 16 residues. CDR3 DNA sequence: TGTGCCAGCAGCCAAGTCGCGGGGGGGCGGGCAGATACGCAGTATTTT. Translating gives CASSQVAGGRADTQYF.

This rearrangement joins TRBV15 to TRBJ1-3; D unclear. V lost 0 bases and J 4 bases, leaving 4 bases between the germline ends. The CDR3 loop spans 13 amino acids. Germline lookup yields CDR1 LNHNV and CDR2 YYDKDF (reference sequence). CDR3: CATSRDQGNTIYF. The DNA for the CDR3 is TGTGCCACCAGCAGAGATCAGGGAAACACCATATATTTT.

The CDR3 DNA sequence: TGTGCCAGCAGCCGACAGCTCATCTCCTACAATGAGCAGTTCTTC. It is translated as CASSRQLISYNEQFF. The chain uses TRBV2 and TRBJ2-1, with D possibly TRBD1 on 5 matching bases. V lost 6 bases to trimming and J lost 0 bases, with 12 bases between them. Germline V gene data show CDR1 as SNHLY and CDR2 as FYNNEI. This CDR3 comprises 15 residues.

In this sample, this clone turned up once. The chain recombines TRBV20-1 with TRBJ2-5; 7 positions agree with TRBD1. CDR3 length equals 15 residues. Trimming cost V 3 bases and J 1 base; bases outside gene matches: 8. Germline CDR1 reads DFQATT; CDR2 reads SNEGSKA (reference sequence). CDR3 nucleotides: TGCAGTGCTAGTAGGGGGTCAGGGGGCCAAGAGACCCAGTACTTC. Its protein product is CSASRGSGGQETQYF.

This sequence joins TRBV28 and TRBJ2-3; 11 nucleotides agree with TRBD2. J lost 2 bases, V lost 4 bases, and 5 bases had no gene match. Germline CDR1 and CDR2: MDHEN and SYDVKM. The CDR3 length is 16 residues. The CDR3 nucleotides read TGTGCCAGCAGTTCTAGCGGGGGGATTTTCACAGATACGCAGTATTTT. Amino acids: CASSSSGGIFTDTQYF. The full variable domain, completed using reference TRBV28 and TRBJ2-3, is DVKVTQSSRYLVKRTGEKVFLECVQDMDHENMFWYRQDPGLGLRLIYFSYDVKMKEKGDIPEGYSVSREKKERFSLILESASTNQTSMYLCASSSSGGIFTDTQYFGPGTRLTVL.

This clone appeared once. The rearrangement joins TRBV3-1 (or the pseudogene TRBV3-2) to TRBJ1-5; TRBD1 aligns across 9 bases. The CDR3 runs to 15 residues. Germline assignment: CDR1 LGHDT and CDR2 YNNKEL (reference sequence). The trim removed 3 bases at V and 6 bases at J, leaving 6 bases unmatched. The CDR3 DNA is TGTGCCAGCAGCCAGGGACAGGGCCAAAGTCAGCCCCAGCATTTT. This encodes CASSQGQGQSQPQHF.

The rearrangement joins TRBV7-2 to TRBJ2-4; unclear D gene. There are 16 residues in the CDR3. Germline lookup yields CDR1 SGHTA and CDR2 FQGNSA. V shed 1 base and J shed 0 bases, with 10 bases lying between them. CDR3 DNA sequence: TGTGCCAGCAGCTTAGGGGTAGCCGGAGCCAAAAACATTCAGTACTTC. Protein sequence: CASSLGVAGAKNIQYF.

Note on this clone: At one end, the junction sequence differs from germline, possibly due to a read error. V and J are TRBV7-6 and TRBJ2-3, with 8 positions matching TRBD2. CDR1 is SGHVS and CDR2 is FNYEAQ in the germline V gene. There are 13 residues in the CDR3. CDR3 amino acids: CASTLIAGRGQYF. The CDR3 nucleotides read TGTGCCAGCACCTTAATAGCGGGAAGGGGGCAGTATTTT.

V usage is TRBV7-9 and J usage is TRBJ1-3; 9 bases align to TRBD1. V lost 5 bases and J lost 4; bases outside the gene matches: 6. The CDR3 runs to 15 residues. Germline CDR1 is SEHNR and CDR2 is FQNEAQ (reference sequence). The CDR3 is CASSRTGGLGNTIYF. Here the CDR3 DNA reads TGTGCCAGCAGCCGAACAGGGGGCCTGGGAAACACCATATATTTT.

The rearrangement links TRBV7-2 to TRBJ2-7; 10 nucleotides align to TRBD1. This CDR3 is built from 15 residues. V was pared by 0 bases and J by 6 bases, with 5 bases of the junction left unmatched. CDR1 SGHTA and CDR2 FQGNSA come from the germline V gene. CDR3 sequence: CASSLAPGTGVEQYF. CDR3 DNA: TGTGCCAGCAGCTTAGCCCCCGGGACAGGGGTCGAGCAGTACTTC.

The rearrangement uses TRBV21-1 and TRBJ2-7; the table names TRBD1, a call not compared with the DNA. TRBV21-1 is noted as a pseudogene. This CDR3 has 13 amino acids. Written as DNA, the CDR3 is TGTGCTTCGGGACGGACAGAGACCTACGAGCAGTACTTC. It yields the protein CASGRTETYEQYF.

V and J are TRBV19 and TRBJ1-5, with 7 bases matching TRBD1. The germline CDR1 and CDR2 sequences are LNHDA and SQIVND (reference sequence). The V segment lost 6 bases and the J segment 11 bases; nucleotides outside the gene matches: 13. This CDR3 has 14 amino acids. This CDR3 is CASRIDRVGGTQHF. Here the CDR3 DNA reads TGTGCCAGTAGGATCGACAGGGTCGGTGGGACCCAGCATTTT.

This clone has just one count. The rearrangement uses TRBV7-9 and TRBJ2-6; 8 nucleotides match TRBD1. CDR1 and CDR2 from the germline V gene are SEHNR and FQNEAQ (reference sequence). V shed 1 base and J 0 bases; nucleotides not matched to a gene: 5. The length of the CDR3 is 18 residues. CDR3 DNA: TGTGCCAGCAGCTTAGTGACAGGGGCGAGCTCTGGGGCCAACGTCCTGACTTTC. This encodes CASSLVTGASSGANVLTF.

The chain joins TRBV10-2 to TRBJ1-5, with 8 bases fitting TRBD1. The V gene's germline CDR1 is WSHSY and CDR2 SAAADI. V lost 2 bases to trimming and J lost 5 bases; unmatched junction nucleotides: 11. The length of the CDR3 is 17 residues. The CDR3 here is CASSEGPGGFSDQPQHF. The CDR3 region has the DNA TGCGCCAGCAGTGAGGGGCCAGGGGGCTTTTCGGATCAGCCCCAGCATTTT.

This clone was found once. The genes are TRBV18 and TRBJ1-5; 8 nucleotides align to TRBD1. The CDR3 has 15 residues. Trimming cost V 6 bases and J 3 bases; bases outside gene matches: 7. Germline CDR1 KGHSH, CDR2 LQKENI. This CDR3 is CASSLGTGSNQPQHF. CDR3 in DNA: TGTGCCAGCTCCCTCGGGACAGGATCCAATCAGCCCCAGCATTTT.

This rearrangement joins TRBV7-8 to TRBJ1-2; TRBD1 matches at 7 bases. CDR3 length: 15 amino acids. Germline assignment: CDR1 SGHVS and CDR2 FQNEAQ. V was clipped by 5 bases and J by 4 bases; unmatched bases: 10. The CDR3, as DNA: TGTGCCAGCAGCCCACAGGGGCTAGCTTTCTATGGCTACACCTTC. Protein sequence: CASSPQGLAFYGYTF. The full variable domain, completed using reference TRBV7-8 and TRBJ1-2, is GAGVSQSPRYKVAKRGQDVALRCDPISGHVSLFWYQQALGQGPEFLTYFQNEAQLDKSGLPSDRFFAERPEGSVSTLKIQRTQQEDSAVYLCASSPQGLAFYGYTFGSGTRLTVV.

V and J are TRBV5-1 and TRBJ2-7; a weak D match, TRBD1 (6 bases). Germline V CDR1 and CDR2: SGHRS, YFSETQ. The V end was cut by 3 bases, the J end by 2 bases, with 12 bases between. The CDR3 is made up of 14 amino acids. CDR3 sequence: CASSYRDGTYEQYF. In DNA, the CDR3 is TGCGCCAGCAGCTACAGGGACGGTACCTACGAGCAGTACTTC.

The V call is TRBV10-1, the J call TRBJ1-1; D is ambiguous. Germline CDR1 and CDR2: WNHNN and SYGVQD (reference sequence). The CDR3 totals 14 residues. Trimming cost V 4 bases and J 7 bases, with 16 bases left between them. This CDR3 is CASSVGVGGVEAFF. CDR3 bases: TGCGCCAGCAGTGTGGGTGTCGGCGGGGTTGAAGCTTTCTTT.

This chain links TRBV18 with TRBJ2-3, with D maybe TRBD1 (6 bases). There are 16 residues in the CDR3. V gave up 2 bases and J gave up 2 bases, with 14 bases separating them. Germline V gene lookup returns CDR1 KGHSH and CDR2 LQKENI. The chain's CDR3 is CASSPIQGISTDTQYF. The CDR3 nucleotides read TGTGCCAGCTCACCAATACAGGGTATATCCACAGATACGCAGTATTTT.

The chain employs TRBV10-3 and TRBJ1-1, with a tentative D call TRBD1 (5 bases). The germline CDR1 and CDR2 sequences are ENHRY and SYGVKD. V shed 0 bases and J shed 13 bases, with 12 bases lying between them. CDR3 length: 12 amino acids. CDR3 nucleotides: TGTGCCATCAGTGAGTCAGGGCAGGGATTTTTCTTT. Protein product: CAISESGQGFFF.

The chain combines TRBV28 with TRBJ2-3; 8 bases line up with TRBD2. This CDR3 region has 16 residues. Germline CDR1 reads MDHEN; CDR2 reads SYDVKM. J lost 6 bases, V lost 8 bases, and 16 bases had no gene match. In DNA form, the CDR3 reads TGTGCCAGCCTGGGGAGCCTCACGGGGGGGGCGGATACGCAGTATTTT. Its translation: CASLGSLTGGADTQYF.

The rearrangement uses TRBV19 and TRBJ2-5; 8 bases map to TRBD1. The CDR3 is 14 residues long. CDR1 is LNHDA, CDR2 SQIVND, per germline (reference sequence). V shed 3 bases and J 4 bases; nucleotides not matched to a gene: 4. The CDR3: CASSIGQGRETQYF. In nucleotides, the CDR3 is TGTGCCAGTAGTATCGGACAGGGTAGAGAGACCCAGTACTTC.

The chain joins TRBV18 to TRBJ1-2; 9 bases are shared with TRBD1. V dropped 6 bases and J dropped 8; count of bases not matched to a gene: 16. The V gene's germline CDR1 is KGHSH and CDR2 LQKENI. The CDR3 is made up of 16 amino acids. The CDR3 sequence is CASSPDRGIQMEGYTF. The CDR3 DNA reads as TGTGCCAGCTCCCCTGACAGGGGGATCCAGATGGAGGGCTACACCTTC.

This clone was recorded a few times. The V gene is TRBV21-1, the J gene TRBJ1-2; the table calls TRBD1, which could not be checked here. TRBV21-1 is a pseudogene locus. This CDR3 contains 15 residues. CDR3 nucleotides: TGTGCCAGCAGGGGCCCTTTCGATAGAAACTATGGCTACACCTTC. Encoded protein: CASRGPFDRNYGYTF.

The CDR3 loop reads CASSISLNTEAFF. The CDR3 nucleotides read TGTGCCAGTAGTATATCCTTAAACACTGAAGCTTTCTTT. The V and J genes are TRBV19 and TRBJ1-1; no clear D. Between the trimmed V and J ends, which lost 2 bases and 2 bases, there was a span of 6 bases. The CDR3 totals 13 residues. Germline V gene lookup returns CDR1 LNHDA and CDR2 SQIVND (reference sequence).

The CDR3 DNA is TGTGCCAGCAGTGAGAGGGGACAGGGGGTCGGGGACACTGAAGCTTTCTTT. The encoded protein is CASSERGQGVGDTEAFF. The chain employs TRBV2 and TRBJ1-1, with 11 nucleotides matching TRBD1. The germline gives CDR1 SNHLY, CDR2 FYNNEI. The trim removed 3 bases at V and 3 bases at J, leaving 9 bases unmatched. The CDR3 runs 17 residues.

V usage is TRBV7-2 and J usage is TRBJ2-7; D is unresolved. The V end lost 5 bases, the J end lost 1 base, and 15 bases lay between the germline ends. Per the germline V gene, CDR1 is SGHTA and CDR2 is FQGNSA. The CDR3 is made up of 15 amino acids. CDR3: CASSPRAYESYEQYF. CDR3 nucleotide sequence: TGTGCCAGCAGCCCCCGCGCGTACGAATCCTACGAGCAGTACTTC.

V usage is TRBV14 and J usage is TRBJ2-3; TRBD2 aligns across 13 bases. The germline V gene encodes CDR1 SGHDN and CDR2 FVKESK. The CDR3 runs to 19 residues. V shed 2 bases and J 3 bases; nucleotides not matched to a gene: 11. CDR3 in amino acids: CASSQPTSGGVPRTDTQYF. CDR3 bases: TGTGCCAGCAGCCAACCCACTAGCGGGGGGGTCCCCCGGACAGATACGCAGTATTTT. Using reference TRBV14 and TRBJ2-3 for the parts outside the CDR3, the full variable domain is EAGVTQFPSHSVIEKGQTVTLRCDPISGHDNLYWYRRVMGKEIKFLLHFVKESKQDESGMPNNRFLAERTGGTYSTLKVQPAELEDSGVYFCASSQPTSGGVPRTDTQYFGPGTRLTVL.

V is TRBV28 and J is TRBJ1-2; the D gene is possibly TRBD1 (6 bases). The CDR3 contains 16 residues. Germline values: CDR1 MDHEN, CDR2 SYDVKM. V lost 5 bases and J 0 bases, leaving 16 bases between the germline ends. CDR3 amino acids: CASSPHRAGANYGYTF. The DNA for the CDR3 is TGTGCCAGCAGTCCCCACAGGGCCGGAGCTAACTATGGCTACACCTTC.